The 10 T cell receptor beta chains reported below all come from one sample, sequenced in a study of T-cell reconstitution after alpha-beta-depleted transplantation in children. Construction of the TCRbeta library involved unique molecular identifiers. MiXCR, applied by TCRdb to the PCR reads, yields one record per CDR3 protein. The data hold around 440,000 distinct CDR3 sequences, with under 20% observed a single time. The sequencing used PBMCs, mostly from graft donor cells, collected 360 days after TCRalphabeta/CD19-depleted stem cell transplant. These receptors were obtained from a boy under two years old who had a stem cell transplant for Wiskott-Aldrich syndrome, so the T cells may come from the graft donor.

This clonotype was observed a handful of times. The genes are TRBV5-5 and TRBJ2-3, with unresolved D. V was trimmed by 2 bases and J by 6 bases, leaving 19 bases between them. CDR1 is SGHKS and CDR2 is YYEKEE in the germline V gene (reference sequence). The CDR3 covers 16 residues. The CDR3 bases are TGTGCCAGCAGCTTTCAGGCGATCCTCTTCTTGGATACGCAGTATTTT. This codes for CASSFQAILFLDTQYF. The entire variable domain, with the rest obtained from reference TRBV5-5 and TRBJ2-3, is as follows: DAGVTQSPTHLIKTRGQQVTLRCSPISGHKSVSWYQQVLGQGPQFIFQYYEKEERGRGNFPDRFSARQFPNYSSELNVNALLLGDSALYLCASSFQAILFLDTQYFGPGTRLTVL.

The CDR3 is CASSYLTGYQETQYF. For the CDR3, the DNA is TGTGCCAGCAGCTACCTGACAGGGTACCAAGAGACCCAGTACTTC. The chain employs TRBV7-9 and TRBJ2-5; 7 nucleotides agree with TRBD1. V lost 4 bases and J lost 0; bases outside the gene matches: 5. Germline loops: CDR1 SEHNR, CDR2 FQNEAQ (reference sequence). The CDR3 spans 15 residues.

DNA for the CDR3: TGTGCCAGCTCAGCCAAAAGGGACTATGAGTTCTTC. Its translation is CASSAKRDYEFF. This rearrangement joins TRBV18 to TRBJ2-1; the match to TRBD2 covers 7 bases. The CDR3 loop spans 12 amino acids. Germline V gene data show CDR1 as KGHSH and CDR2 as LQKENI. Trimming at V came to 5 bases and at J to 14 bases, leaving 9 bases not matched to a gene.

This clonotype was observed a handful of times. The CDR3 protein is CASSVPGQGKSPLHF. The CDR3 nucleotides are TGTGCCAGCAGTGTCCCCGGACAGGGGAAATCACCCCTCCACTTT. The rearrangement joins TRBV25-1 to TRBJ1-6, with 9 nucleotides matching TRBD1. With V trimmed by 4 bases and J by 10 bases, 8 bases remained unmatched. CDR3 length: 15 amino acids. CDR1 MGHDK and CDR2 SYGVNS come from the germline V gene.

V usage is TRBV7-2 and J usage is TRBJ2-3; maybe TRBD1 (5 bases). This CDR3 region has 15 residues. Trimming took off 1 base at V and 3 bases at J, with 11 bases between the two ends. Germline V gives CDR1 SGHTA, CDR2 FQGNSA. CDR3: CASSLGQGWTDTQYF. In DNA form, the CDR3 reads TGTGCCAGCAGCTTAGGCCAGGGATGGACAGATACGCAGTATTTT.

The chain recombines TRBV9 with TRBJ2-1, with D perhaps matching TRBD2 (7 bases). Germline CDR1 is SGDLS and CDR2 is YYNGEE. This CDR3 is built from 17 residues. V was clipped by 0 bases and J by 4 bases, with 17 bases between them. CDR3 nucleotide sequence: TGTGCCAGCAGCGTAGTCGGGGGCGGGAGTGGATACAATGAGCAGTTCTTC. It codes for CASSVVGGGSGYNEQFF.

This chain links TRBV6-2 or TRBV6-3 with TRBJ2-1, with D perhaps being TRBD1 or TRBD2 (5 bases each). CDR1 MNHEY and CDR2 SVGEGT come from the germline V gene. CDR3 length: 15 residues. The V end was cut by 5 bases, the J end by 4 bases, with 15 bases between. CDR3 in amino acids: CASSQRSGLYNEQFF. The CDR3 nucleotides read TGTGCCAGCAGTCAACGATCGGGGCTATACAATGAGCAGTTCTTC.

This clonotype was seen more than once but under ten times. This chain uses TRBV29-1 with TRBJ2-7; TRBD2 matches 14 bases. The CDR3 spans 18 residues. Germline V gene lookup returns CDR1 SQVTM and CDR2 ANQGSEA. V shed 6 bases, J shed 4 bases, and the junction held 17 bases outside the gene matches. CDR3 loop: CSVYPGTSGRHGRYEQYF. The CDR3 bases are TGCAGCGTATACCCCGGGACTAGCGGGAGACACGGGCGGTACGAGCAGTACTTC.

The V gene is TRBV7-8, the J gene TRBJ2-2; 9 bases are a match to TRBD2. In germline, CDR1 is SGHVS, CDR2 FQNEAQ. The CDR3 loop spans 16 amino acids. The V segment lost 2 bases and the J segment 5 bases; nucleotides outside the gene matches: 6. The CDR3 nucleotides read TGTGCCAGCAGCTTACGGCTAGCGGGATGTACCGGGGAGCTGTTTTTT. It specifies CASSLRLAGCTGELFF.

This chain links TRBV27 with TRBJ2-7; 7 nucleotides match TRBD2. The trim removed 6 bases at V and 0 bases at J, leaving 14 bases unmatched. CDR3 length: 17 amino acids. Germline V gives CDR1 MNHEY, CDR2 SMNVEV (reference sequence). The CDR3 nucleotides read TGTGCCAGCAGAAATCAAGTAGGGTCTAGCGGCTCCTACGAGCAGTACTTC. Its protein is CASRNQVGSSGSYEQYF.